The 13 T cell receptor beta chains reported below all come from one sample, sequenced in a study of blood T cells in healthy people across ages (dated by TCRdb to 2014 to 2015). Libraries were made using 5' RACE. Reads for this sample came from an Illumina HiSeq 2500. The second PCR ran for roughly 7 to 12 cycles and used a J-beta primer mix along with a sample-barcoded 5' primer. In-frame beta chains were kept once TCRdb had trimmed the public reads at Q25 with fastp and called clones with MiXCR. CDR3 protein sequences are deduplicated, and each keeps its most common genes and DNA. This sample holds more than 750,000 distinct CDR3 sequences; approximately 32% were observed only once. The top ten clonotypes cover roughly 10% of the sample. A further study also used this sample, focusing on T cells of mothers and their children.

The source material was blood. The source is a woman in her 40s in good health.

The gene calls are TRBV29-1 and TRBJ1-1; no clear D gene. This CDR3 is built from 14 residues. Germline V CDR1 and CDR2: SQVTM, ANQGSEA. The ends were cut back, 6 bases at V and 1 base at J, with 15 bases in the middle. The CDR3 protein is CSVHKPPANTEAFF. The CDR3 DNA is TGCAGCGTCCACAAACCGCCAGCGAACACTGAAGCTTTCTTT.

The rearrangement joins TRBV20-1 to TRBJ1-1; no clear D. CDR1 is DFQATT and CDR2 is SNEGSKA in the germline V gene (reference sequence). The CDR3 runs to 11 residues. V lost 6 bases and J lost 3, with 8 bases in between. In nucleotides, the CDR3 is TGCAGTGCCACCGACTACACTGAAGCTTTCTTT. It is translated as CSATDYTEAFF.

The chain carries TRBV20-1 and TRBJ1-2; 8 nucleotides match TRBD1. CDR3 size: 13 residues. V lost 5 bases to trimming and J lost 4 bases; unmatched junction nucleotides: 6. Germline-derived CDR1 and CDR2 are DFQATT and SNEGSKA (reference sequence). CDR3 residues: CSAPWTGTYGYTF. DNA for the CDR3: TGCAGTGCTCCTTGGACAGGGACCTATGGCTACACCTTC.

This clonotype was found a few times. One junction end does not reproduce the germline sequence, and a read error may be involved. The rearrangement joins TRBV29-1 to TRBJ2-5; possibly TRBD2 for D (5 bases). The CDR3 consists of 12 residues. Per the germline V gene, CDR1 is SQVTM and CDR2 is ANQGSEA. CDR3 bases: TGTAGCGTTCGTCCGGTGGGAGAGACCCAGTACTTC. It translates to CSVRPVGETQYF.

J is TRBJ2-7 and V is TRBV7-9; D tentatively fits TRBD1 or TRBD2 (5 bases each). CDR3 size: 20 residues. Germline-derived CDR1 and CDR2 are SEHNR and FQNEAQ (reference sequence). V dropped 0 bases and J dropped 7 bases, with 31 bases sitting between them. The chain's CDR3 is CASSLASKGGGTSSYNEQYF. The CDR3 bases are TGTGCCAGCAGCTTAGCGTCGAAGGGTGGGGGTACAAGCTCCTACAATGAGCAGTACTTC.

This clonotype was counted at least ten times. One end of the junction is discordant with germline, which a read error may explain. The CDR3 region has the DNA TGTGCCAGCAGCTTAGCCGGGACAGACTACAATGAGCAGTTCTTC. Amino acids: CASSLAGTDYNEQFF. The V and J genes are TRBV5-1 and TRBJ2-1; TRBD1 aligns across 7 bases. There are 15 residues in the CDR3. Germline V CDR1 and CDR2: SGHRS, YFSETQ. Combining the CDR3 with reference TRBV5-1 and TRBJ2-1 gives the whole variable domain KAGVTQTPRYLIKTRGQQVTLSCSPISGHRSVSWYQQTPGQGLQFLFEYFSETQRNKGNFPGRFSGRQFSNSRSEMNVSTLELGDSALYLCASSLAGTDYNEQFFGPGTRLTVL.

This rearrangement joins TRBV29-1 to TRBJ2-2; D is ambiguous. The CDR3 is 13 residues long. In germline, CDR1 is SQVTM, CDR2 ANQGSEA. The germline V and J ends were trimmed by 1 base and 4 bases, with 7 bases remaining between them. The CDR3 DNA follows: TGCAGCGTTGAAGTGGGCCTCACCGGGGAGCTGTTTTTT. Translated: CSVEVGLTGELFF.

Points on this clonotype: Its ends do not fully match the called genes, so a read error is possible. The rearrangement uses TRBV7-7 and TRBJ2-7, with a weak D call TRBD1 (7 bases). The CDR3 runs 15 residues. The germline V gene encodes CDR1 SSHAT and CDR2 FNYEAQ (reference sequence). CDR3 DNA sequence: TGTGCTAGCAGCTTGGAGCAGGGGGGCCTCTACGGGCAGTACTTC. This encodes CASSLEQGGLYGQYF.

Only a few counts were recorded for this clonotype. V and J are TRBV7-3 and TRBJ2-1, with D perhaps TRBD1 (6 bases). This CDR3 region has 17 residues. Trimming removed 5 bases at V and 1 base at J, with 18 bases between. CDR1 SGHTA and CDR2 FQGTGA come from the germline V gene. The CDR3 nucleotides are TGTGCCAGCAGCCCCTCGTCTGGGGGCCTTTCCTACAATGAGCAGTTCTTC. Protein product: CASSPSSGGLSYNEQFF.

Concerning this clonotype: A read error may produce the germline difference seen at one junction end. V is TRBV14 and J is TRBJ2-1; D remains ambiguous. The CDR3 has 16 amino acids. Germline CDR1 reads SGHDN; CDR2 reads FVKESK. CDR3: CANSRPPPGRNNEQFF. Written as DNA, the CDR3 is TGTGCCAACAGCCGCCCCCCTCCTGGCCGAAACAATGAGCAGTTCTTC.

The chain combines TRBV28 with TRBJ1-6, with TRBD1 matching 7 bases. The CDR3 has 14 residues. Germline trimming cut 6 bases from V and 6 bases from J; bases unmatched to any gene: 5. Germline V gene lookup returns CDR1 MDHEN and CDR2 SYDVKM. This CDR3 is CASRRRDSNSPLHF. The CDR3 nucleotides read TGTGCCAGCAGACGCCGGGACAGTAATTCACCCCTCCACTTT.

There are many counts of this clonotype. The chain couples TRBV28 to TRBJ2-7; 11 nucleotides match TRBD2. CDR3 size: 16 residues. The germline V gene has CDR1 MDHEN and CDR2 SYDVKM. V was clipped by 7 bases and J by 3 bases; unmatched bases: 11. The chain's CDR3 is CASMGSLAGGYYEQYF. Written as DNA, the CDR3 is TGTGCCAGCATGGGGAGCCTAGCGGGGGGATACTACGAGCAGTACTTC.

This clonotype was observed at least ten times. CDR3 region: CASSVYPGEREQYF. The CDR3, as DNA: TGTGCCAGCAGCGTATACCCAGGGGAACGCGAGCAGTACTTC. The rearrangement links TRBV7-2 to TRBJ2-5, with D possibly being TRBD1 (6 bases). The J call is in doubt because the DNA end fits TRBJ2-7 better. Germline V gives CDR1 SGHTA, CDR2 FQGNSA. The CDR3 has 14 amino acids.